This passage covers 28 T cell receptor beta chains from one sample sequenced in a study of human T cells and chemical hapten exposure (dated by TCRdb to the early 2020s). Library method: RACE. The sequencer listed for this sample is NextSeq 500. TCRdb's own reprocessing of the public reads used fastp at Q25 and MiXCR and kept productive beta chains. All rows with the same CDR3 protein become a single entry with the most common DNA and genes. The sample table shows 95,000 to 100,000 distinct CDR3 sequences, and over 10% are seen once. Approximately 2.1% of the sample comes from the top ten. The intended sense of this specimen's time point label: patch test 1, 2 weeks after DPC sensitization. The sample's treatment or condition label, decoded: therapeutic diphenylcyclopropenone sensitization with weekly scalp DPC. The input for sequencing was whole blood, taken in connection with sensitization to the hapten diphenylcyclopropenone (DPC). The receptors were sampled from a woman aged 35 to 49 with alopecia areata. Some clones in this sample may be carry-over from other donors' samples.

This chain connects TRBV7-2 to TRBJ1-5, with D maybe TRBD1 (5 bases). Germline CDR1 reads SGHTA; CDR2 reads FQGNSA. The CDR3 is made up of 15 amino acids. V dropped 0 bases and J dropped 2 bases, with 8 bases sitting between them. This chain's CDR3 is CASSLAGARNQPQHF. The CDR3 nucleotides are TGTGCCAGCAGCTTAGCAGGGGCGCGCAATCAGCCCCAGCATTTT.

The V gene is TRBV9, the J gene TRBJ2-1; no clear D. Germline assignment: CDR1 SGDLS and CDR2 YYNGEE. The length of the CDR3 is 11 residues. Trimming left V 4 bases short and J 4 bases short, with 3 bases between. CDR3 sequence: CASSTYNEQFF. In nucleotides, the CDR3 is TGTGCCAGCAGCACGTACAATGAGCAGTTCTTC. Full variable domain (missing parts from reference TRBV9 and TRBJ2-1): DSGVTQTPKHLITATGQRVTLRCSPRSGDLSVYWYQQSLDQGLQFLIQYYNGEERAKGNILERFSAQQFPDLHSELNLSSLELGDSALYFCASSTYNEQFFGPGTRLTVL.

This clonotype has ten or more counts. As DNA, the CDR3 is TGTGCCAGCAGCACACCGGGACAGGGGACCTACGAGCAGTACTTC. Residues: CASSTPGQGTYEQYF. The V call is TRBV5-6, the J call TRBJ2-7, with 10 bases lining up with TRBD1. Germline V gene lookup returns CDR1 SGHDT and CDR2 YYEEEE. The V segment lost 4 bases and the J segment 2 bases; nucleotides outside the gene matches: 6. This CDR3 is built from 15 residues.

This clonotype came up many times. The CDR3: CASSQGLAGLPSNIQYF. In DNA, the CDR3 is TGTGCCAGCAGCCAAGGTCTAGCGGGCCTACCGAGTAACATTCAGTACTTC. This chain joins TRBV3-1 and TRBJ2-4; TRBD2 aligns across 8 bases. Per the germline V gene, CDR1 is LGHDT and CDR2 is YNNKEL (reference sequence). The V gene end was trimmed by 1 base and the J gene end by 7 bases; junction bases not matched to a gene: 12. This CDR3 is 17 amino acids long.

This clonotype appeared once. The CDR3 bases are TGCAGTGCTAGAGCATCCCGGGGGGCCGGAGATACGCAGTATTTT. Translating it yields CSARASRGAGDTQYF. The chain joins TRBV20-1 to TRBJ2-3, with D perhaps matching TRBD2 (7 bases). CDR1 is DFQATT, CDR2 SNEGSKA, per germline (reference sequence). Deletions cut 1 base from V and 5 bases from J, with 16 bases between. The CDR3 runs to 15 residues.

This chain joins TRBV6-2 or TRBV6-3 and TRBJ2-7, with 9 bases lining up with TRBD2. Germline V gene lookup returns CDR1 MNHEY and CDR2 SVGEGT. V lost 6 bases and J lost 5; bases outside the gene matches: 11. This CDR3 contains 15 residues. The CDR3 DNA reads TGTGCCAGCAGGCTTACCGGGACTAGCAGCAACGAGCAGTACTTC. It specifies CASRLTGTSSNEQYF.

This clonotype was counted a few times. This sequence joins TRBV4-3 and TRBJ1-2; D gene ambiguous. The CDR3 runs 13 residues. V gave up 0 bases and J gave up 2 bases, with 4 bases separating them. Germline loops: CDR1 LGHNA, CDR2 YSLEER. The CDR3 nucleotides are TGCGCCAGCAGCCAAGAATTGAACTATGGCTACACCTTC. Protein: CASSQELNYGYTF.

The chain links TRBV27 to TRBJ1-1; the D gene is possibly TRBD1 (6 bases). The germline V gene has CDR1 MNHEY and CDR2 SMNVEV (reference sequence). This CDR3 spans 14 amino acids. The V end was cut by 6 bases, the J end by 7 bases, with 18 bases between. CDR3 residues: CASSDLTGSNEAFF. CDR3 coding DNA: TGTGCCAGCAGCGACCTAACAGGGAGTAATGAAGCTTTCTTT.

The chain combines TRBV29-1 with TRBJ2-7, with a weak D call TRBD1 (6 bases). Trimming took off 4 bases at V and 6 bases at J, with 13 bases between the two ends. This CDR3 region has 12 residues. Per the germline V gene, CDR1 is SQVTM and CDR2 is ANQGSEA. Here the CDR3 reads CSVGTAEGEQYF. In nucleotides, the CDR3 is TGCAGCGTTGGGACAGCGGAAGGCGAGCAGTACTTC.

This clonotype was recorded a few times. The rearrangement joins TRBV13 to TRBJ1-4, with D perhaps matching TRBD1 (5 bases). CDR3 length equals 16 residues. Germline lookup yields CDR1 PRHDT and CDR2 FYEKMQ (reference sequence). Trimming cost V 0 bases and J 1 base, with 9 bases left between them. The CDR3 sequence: CASSLGRGGTNEKLFF. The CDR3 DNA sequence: TGTGCCAGCAGCTTAGGCCGTGGGGGAACTAATGAAAAACTGTTTTTT.

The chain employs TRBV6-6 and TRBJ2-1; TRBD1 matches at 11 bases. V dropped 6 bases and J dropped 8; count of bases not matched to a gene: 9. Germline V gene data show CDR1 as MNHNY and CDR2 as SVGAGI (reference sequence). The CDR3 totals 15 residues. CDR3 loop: CASSRGQGARDEQFF. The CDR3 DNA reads TGTGCCAGCAGCCGTGGACAGGGGGCACGGGATGAGCAGTTCTTC.

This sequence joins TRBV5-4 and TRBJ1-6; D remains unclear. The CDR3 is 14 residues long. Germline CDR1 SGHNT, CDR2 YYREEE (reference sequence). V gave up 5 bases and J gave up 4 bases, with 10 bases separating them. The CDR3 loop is CASRTTVYNSPLHF. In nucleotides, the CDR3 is TGTGCCAGCAGAACGACCGTGTATAATTCACCCCTCCACTTT.

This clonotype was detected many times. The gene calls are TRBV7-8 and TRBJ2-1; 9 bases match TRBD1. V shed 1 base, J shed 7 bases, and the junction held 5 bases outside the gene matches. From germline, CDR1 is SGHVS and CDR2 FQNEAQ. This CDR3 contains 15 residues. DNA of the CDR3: TGTGCCAGCAGCTTAGTCCCAGGACAGGGGAATGAGCAGTTCTTC. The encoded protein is CASSLVPGQGNEQFF.

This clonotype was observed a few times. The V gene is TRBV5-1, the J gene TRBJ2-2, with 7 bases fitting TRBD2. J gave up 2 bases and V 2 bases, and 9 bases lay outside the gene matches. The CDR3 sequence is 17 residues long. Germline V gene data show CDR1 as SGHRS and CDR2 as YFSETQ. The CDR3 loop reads CASSFSTGGSNTGELFF. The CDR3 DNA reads TGCGCCAGCAGCTTCAGCACGGGAGGCAGCAACACCGGGGAGCTGTTTTTT.

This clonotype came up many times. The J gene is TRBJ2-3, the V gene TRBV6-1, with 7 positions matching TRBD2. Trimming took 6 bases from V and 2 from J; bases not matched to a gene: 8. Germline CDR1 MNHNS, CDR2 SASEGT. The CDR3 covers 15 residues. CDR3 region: CASSFMRGTTDTQYF. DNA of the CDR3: TGTGCCAGCAGCTTTATGCGGGGGACCACAGATACGCAGTATTTT.

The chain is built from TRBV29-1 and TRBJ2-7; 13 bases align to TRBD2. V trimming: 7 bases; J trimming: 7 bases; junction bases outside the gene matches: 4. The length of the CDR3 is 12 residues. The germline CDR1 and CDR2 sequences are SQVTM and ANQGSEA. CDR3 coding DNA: TGCAGCGGACGACTAGCGGGAGGTGAGCAGTACTTC. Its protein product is CSGRLAGGEQYF.

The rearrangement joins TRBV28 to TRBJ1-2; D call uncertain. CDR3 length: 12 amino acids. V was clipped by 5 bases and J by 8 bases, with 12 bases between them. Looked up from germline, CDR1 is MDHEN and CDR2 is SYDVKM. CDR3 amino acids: CASSRVVEGYTF. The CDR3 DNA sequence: TGTGCCAGCAGTAGGGTGGTTGAGGGCTACACCTTC.

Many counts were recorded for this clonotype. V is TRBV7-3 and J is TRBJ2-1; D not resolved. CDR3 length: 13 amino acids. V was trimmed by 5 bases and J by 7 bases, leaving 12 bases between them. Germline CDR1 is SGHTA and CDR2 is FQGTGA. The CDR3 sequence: CASSAGPENEQFF. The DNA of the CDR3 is TGTGCCAGCAGCGCCGGACCCGAGAATGAGCAGTTCTTC.

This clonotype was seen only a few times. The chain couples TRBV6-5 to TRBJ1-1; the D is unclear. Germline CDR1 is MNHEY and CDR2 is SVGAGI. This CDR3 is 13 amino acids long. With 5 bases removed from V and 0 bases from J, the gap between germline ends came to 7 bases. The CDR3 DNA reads TGTGCCAGCAGTACGCAGGTGAACACTGAAGCTTTCTTT. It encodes CASSTQVNTEAFF.

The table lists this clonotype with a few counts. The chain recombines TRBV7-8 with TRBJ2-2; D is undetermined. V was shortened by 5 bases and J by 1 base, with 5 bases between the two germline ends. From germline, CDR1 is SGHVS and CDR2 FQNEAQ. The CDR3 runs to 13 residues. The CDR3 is CASSAVNTGELFF. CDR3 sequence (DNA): TGTGCCAGCAGCGCGGTGAACACCGGGGAGCTGTTTTTT.

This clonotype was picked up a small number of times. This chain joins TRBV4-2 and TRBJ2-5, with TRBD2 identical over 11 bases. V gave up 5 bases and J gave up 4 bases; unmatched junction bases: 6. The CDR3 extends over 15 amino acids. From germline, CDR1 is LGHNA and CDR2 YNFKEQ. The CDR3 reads CASSSNGLAGETQYF. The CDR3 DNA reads TGTGCCAGCAGCTCCAACGGACTAGCGGGAGAGACCCAGTACTTC.

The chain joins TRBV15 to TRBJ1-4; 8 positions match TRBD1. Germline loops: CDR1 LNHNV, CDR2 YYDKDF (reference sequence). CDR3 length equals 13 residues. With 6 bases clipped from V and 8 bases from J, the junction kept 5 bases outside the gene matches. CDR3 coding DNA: TGTGCCACCAGACCGGACAGGGCCGAAAAACTGTTTTTT. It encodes CATRPDRAEKLFF.

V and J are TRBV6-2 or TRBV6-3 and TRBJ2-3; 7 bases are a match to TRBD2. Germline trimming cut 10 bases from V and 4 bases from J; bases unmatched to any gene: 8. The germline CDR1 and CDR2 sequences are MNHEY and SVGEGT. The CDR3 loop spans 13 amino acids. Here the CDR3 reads CAIGMAGADTQYF. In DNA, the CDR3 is TGTGCCATTGGGATGGCGGGGGCAGATACGCAGTATTTT.

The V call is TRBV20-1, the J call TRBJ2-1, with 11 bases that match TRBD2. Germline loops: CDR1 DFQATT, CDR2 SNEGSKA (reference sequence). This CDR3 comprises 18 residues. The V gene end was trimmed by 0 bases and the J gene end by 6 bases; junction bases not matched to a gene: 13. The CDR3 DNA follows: TGCAGTGCTAGAGATTTACCGTTGACTAGCGGGATTGTCAATGAGCAGTTCTTC. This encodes CSARDLPLTSGIVNEQFF.

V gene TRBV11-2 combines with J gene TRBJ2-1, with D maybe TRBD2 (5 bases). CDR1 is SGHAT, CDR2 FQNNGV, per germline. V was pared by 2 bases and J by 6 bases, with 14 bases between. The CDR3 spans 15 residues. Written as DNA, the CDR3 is TGTGCCAGCAGCTTACTAGGAGGAGTTTTCAATGAGCAGTTCTTC. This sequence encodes CASSLLGGVFNEQFF. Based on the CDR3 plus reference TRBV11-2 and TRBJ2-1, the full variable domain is EAGVAQSPRYKIIEKRQSVAFWCNPISGHATLYWYQQILGQGPKLLIQFQNNGVVDDSQLPKDRFSAERLKGVDSTLKIQPAKLEDSAVYLCASSLLGGVFNEQFFGPGTRLTVL.

The CDR3 nucleotides read TGTGCCAGCAGTGGCGATCGGGACAGAGCCACAGATACGCAGTATTTT. This sequence encodes CASSGDRDRATDTQYF. This sequence joins TRBV2 and TRBJ2-3, with 7 bases lining up with TRBD1. Germline V CDR1 and CDR2: SNHLY, FYNNEI. The CDR3 is 16 residues long. V lost 4 bases to trimming and J lost 2 bases; unmatched junction nucleotides: 9.

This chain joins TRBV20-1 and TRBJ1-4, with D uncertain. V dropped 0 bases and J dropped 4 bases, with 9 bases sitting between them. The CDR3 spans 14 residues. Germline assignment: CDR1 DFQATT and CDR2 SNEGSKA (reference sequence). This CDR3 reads CSARDRGLNEKLFF. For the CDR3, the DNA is TGCAGTGCTAGAGACCGTGGCCTTAATGAAAAACTGTTTTTT.

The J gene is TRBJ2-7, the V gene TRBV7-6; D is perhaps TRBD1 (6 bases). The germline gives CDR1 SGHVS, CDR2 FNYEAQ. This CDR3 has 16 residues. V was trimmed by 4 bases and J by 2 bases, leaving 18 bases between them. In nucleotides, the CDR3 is TGTGCCAGCAGCTCCATGCTACAGGGATCCCCCTACGAGCAGTACTTC. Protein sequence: CASSSMLQGSPYEQYF.